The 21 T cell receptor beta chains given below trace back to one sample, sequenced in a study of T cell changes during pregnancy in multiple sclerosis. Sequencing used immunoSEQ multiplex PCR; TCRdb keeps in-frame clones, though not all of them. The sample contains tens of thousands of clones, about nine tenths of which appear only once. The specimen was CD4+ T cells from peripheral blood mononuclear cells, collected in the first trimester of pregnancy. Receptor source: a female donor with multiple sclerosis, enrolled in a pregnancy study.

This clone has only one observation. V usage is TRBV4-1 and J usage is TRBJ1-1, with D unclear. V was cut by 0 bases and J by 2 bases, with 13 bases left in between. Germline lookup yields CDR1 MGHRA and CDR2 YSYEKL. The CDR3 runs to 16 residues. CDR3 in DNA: TGCGCCAGCAGCCAAGACCCGAACGGAGGTAACACTGAAGCTTTCTTT. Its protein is CASSQDPNGGNTEAFF.

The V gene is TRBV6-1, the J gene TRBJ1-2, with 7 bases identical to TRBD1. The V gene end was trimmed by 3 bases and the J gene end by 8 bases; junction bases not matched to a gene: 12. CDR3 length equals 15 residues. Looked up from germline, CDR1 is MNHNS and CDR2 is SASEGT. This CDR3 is CASSEGTARARGYTF. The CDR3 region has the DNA TGTGCCAGCAGTGAGGGGACAGCTCGAGCCCGAGGCTACACCTTC.

The CDR3 region is CASSYKSNYEQYF. The CDR3 DNA is TGTGCCAGCAGTTATAAATCTAACTACGAGCAGTACTTC. This chain uses TRBV6-6 with TRBJ2-7; no clear D gene. Per the germline V gene, CDR1 is MNHNY and CDR2 is SVGAGI (reference sequence). The CDR3 is 13 residues long. Trimming pared 3 bases from V and 3 bases from J, leaving 9 bases between.

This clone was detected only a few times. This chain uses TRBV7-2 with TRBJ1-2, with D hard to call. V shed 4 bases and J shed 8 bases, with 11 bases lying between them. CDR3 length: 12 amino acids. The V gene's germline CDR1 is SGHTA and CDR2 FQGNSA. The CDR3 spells CASSSPGWGYTF. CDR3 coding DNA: TGTGCCAGCAGCTCACCCGGGTGGGGCTACACCTTC.

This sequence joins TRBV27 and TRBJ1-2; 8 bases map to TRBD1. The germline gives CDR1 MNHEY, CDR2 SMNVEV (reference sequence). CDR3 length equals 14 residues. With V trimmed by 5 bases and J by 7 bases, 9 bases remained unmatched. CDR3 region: CASSLIDRGGGYTF. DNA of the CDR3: TGTGCCAGCAGTCTCATCGACAGGGGTGGTGGCTACACCTTC.

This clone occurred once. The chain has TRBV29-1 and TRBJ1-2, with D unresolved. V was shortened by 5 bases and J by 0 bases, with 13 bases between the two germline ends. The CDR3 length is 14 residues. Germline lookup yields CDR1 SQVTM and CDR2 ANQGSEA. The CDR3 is CSVLSRGANYGYTF. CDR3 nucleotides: TGCAGCGTTCTCAGCCGAGGCGCTAACTATGGCTACACCTTC.

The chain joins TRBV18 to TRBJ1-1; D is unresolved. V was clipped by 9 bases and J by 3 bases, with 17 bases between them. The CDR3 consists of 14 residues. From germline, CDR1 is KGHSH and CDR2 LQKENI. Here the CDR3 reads CASLADVAYTEAFF. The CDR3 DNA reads TGTGCCAGTTTAGCTGACGTGGCTTACACTGAAGCTTTCTTT.

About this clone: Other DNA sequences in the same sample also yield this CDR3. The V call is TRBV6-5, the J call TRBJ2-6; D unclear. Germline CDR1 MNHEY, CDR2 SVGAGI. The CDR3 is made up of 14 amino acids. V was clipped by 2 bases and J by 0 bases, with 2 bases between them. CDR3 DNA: TGTGCCAGCAGTTACCTCTCTGGGGCCAACGTCCTGACTTTC. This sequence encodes CASSYLSGANVLTF.

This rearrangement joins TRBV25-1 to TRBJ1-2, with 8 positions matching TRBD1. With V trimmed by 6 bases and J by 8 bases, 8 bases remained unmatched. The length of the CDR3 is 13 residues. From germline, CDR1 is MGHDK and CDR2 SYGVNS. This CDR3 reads CASSRDRGWGYTF. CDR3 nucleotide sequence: TGTGCCAGCAGCCGTGACAGGGGCTGGGGCTACACCTTC.

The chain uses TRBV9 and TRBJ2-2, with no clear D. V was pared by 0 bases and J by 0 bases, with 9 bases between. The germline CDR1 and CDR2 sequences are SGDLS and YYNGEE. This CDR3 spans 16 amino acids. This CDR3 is CASSVGPFTNTGELFF. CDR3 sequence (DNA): TGTGCCAGCAGCGTAGGTCCCTTTACGAACACCGGGGAGCTGTTTTTT.

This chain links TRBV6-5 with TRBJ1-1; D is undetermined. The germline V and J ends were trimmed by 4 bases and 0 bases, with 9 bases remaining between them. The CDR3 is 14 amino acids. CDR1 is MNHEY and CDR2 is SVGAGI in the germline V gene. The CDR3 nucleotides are TGTGCCAGCAGTTCCCGGGGTATGAACACTGAAGCTTTCTTT. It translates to CASSSRGMNTEAFF.

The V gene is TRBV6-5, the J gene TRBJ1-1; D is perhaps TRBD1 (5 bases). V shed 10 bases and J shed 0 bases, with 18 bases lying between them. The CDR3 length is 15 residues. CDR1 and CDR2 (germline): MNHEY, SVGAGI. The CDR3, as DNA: TGTGCCACCCAGCCGCGGGGGACCATGAACACTGAAGCTTTCTTT. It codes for CATQPRGTMNTEAFF.

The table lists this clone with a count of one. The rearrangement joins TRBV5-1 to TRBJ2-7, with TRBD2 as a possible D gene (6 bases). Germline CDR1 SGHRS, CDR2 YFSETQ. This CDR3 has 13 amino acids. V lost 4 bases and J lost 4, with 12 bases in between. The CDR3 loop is CASSRDSIYEQYF. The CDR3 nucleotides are TGCGCCAGCAGCCGGGACTCCATTTACGAGCAGTACTTC.

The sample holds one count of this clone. CDR3 in amino acids: CASSRQGVGSPLHF. The CDR3 coding sequence is TGTGCCAGCAGCAGACAGGGGGTTGGATCACCCCTCCACTTT. The genes are TRBV6-1 and TRBJ1-6; 9 bases match TRBD1. Unmatched junction bases numbered 7, after V lost 6 bases and J lost 10 bases. This CDR3 spans 14 amino acids. CDR1 MNHNS and CDR2 SASEGT come from the germline V gene.

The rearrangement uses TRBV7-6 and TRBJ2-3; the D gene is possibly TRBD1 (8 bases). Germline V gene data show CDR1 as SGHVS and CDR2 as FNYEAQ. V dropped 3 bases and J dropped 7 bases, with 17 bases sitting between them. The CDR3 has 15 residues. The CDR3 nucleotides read TGTGCCAGCAGCTTGGATACAGGGGGGGGGAATACGCAGTATTTT. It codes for CASSLDTGGGNTQYF. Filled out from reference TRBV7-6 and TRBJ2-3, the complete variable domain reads GAGVSQSPRYKVTKRGQDVALRCDPISGHVSLYWYRQALGQGPEFLTYFNYEAQQDKSGLPNDRFSAERPEGSISTLTIQRTEQRDSAMYRCASSLDTGGGNTQYFGPGTRLTVL.

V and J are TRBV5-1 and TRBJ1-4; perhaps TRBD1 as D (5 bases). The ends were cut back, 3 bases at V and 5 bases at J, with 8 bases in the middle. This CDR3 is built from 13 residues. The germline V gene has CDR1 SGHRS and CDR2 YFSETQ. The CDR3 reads CASSSGLNEKLFF. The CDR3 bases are TGCGCCAGCAGCTCGGGACTGAATGAAAAACTGTTTTTT.

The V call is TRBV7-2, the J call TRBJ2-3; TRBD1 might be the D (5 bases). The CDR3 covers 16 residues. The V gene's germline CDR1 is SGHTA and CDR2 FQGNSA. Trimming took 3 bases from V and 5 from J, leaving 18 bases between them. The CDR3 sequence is CASSFGQTHMRDTQYF. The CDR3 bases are TGTGCCAGCAGCTTCGGACAAACCCACATGAGAGATACGCAGTATTTT.

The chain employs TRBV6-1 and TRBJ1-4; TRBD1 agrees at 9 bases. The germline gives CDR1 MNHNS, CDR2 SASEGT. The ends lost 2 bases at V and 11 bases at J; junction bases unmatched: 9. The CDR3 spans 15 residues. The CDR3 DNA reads TGTGCCAGCAGTGAACGGGGACAGGGCGAGGCCAAACTGTTTTTT. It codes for CASSERGQGEAKLFF.

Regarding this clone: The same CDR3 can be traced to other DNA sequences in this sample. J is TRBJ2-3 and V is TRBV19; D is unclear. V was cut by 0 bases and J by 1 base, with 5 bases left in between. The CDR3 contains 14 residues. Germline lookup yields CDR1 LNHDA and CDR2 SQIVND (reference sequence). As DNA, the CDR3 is TGTGCCAGTAGTATAGACTCCGGCACAGATACGCAGTATTTT. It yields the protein CASSIDSGTDTQYF.

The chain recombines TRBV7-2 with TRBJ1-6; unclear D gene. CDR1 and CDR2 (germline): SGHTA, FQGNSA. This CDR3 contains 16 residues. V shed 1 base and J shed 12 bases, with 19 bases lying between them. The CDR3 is CASSLGGGFISLPLHF. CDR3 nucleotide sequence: TGTGCCAGCAGCTTAGGTGGAGGGTTCATTAGTCTACCCCTCCACTTT.

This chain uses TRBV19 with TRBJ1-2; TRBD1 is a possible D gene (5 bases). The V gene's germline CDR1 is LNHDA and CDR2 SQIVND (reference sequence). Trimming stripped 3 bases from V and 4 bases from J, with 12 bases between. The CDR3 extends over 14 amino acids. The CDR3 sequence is CASSIEDTGYGYTF. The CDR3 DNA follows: TGTGCCAGTAGTATTGAGGACACCGGCTATGGCTACACCTTC.